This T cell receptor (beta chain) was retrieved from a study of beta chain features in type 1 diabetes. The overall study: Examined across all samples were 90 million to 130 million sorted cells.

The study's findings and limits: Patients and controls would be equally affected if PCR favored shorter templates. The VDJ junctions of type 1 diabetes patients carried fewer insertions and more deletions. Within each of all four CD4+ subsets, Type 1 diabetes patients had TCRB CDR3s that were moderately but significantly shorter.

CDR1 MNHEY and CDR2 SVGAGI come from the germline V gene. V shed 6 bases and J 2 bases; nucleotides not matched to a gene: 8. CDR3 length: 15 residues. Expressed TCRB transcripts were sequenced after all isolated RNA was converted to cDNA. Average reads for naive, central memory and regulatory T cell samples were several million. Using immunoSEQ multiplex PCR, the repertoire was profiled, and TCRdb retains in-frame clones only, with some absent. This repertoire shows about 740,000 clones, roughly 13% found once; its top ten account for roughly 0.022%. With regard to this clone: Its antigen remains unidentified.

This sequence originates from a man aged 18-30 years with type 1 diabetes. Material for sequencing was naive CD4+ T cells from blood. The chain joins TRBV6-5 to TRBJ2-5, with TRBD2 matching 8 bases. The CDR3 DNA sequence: TGTGCCAGCAGGATGAGCGGGAGCCCTCAAGAGACCCAGTACTTC. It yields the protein CASRMSGSPQETQYF.